The source of this T cell receptor beta chain is a study of blood T cell repertoires in COVID-19. Study at large: Donors in the United States, Italy and Spain gave samples during acute or convalescent COVID-19.

Profiled with immunoSEQ multiplex PCR; TCRdb holds only in-frame clones, not every one. This sample has 45,000 to 55,000 clones, with just over 85% found just once. Germline CDR1 is SGHRS and CDR2 is YFSETQ. V lost 4 bases and J lost 6; bases outside the gene matches: 14. The CDR3 contains 17 residues. Sequencing was performed on peripheral blood. The chain recombines TRBV5-1 with TRBJ2-3, with 10 bases fitting TRBD2. This TCR was recovered from a man between 65 and 80 years old with active COVID-19. The CDR3 loop reads CASSPIYGTSEGDTQYF. The DNA of the CDR3 is TGCGCCAGCAGCCCGATTTACGGGACTAGCGAGGGCGATACGCAGTATTTT.